The clone carrying this T cell receptor (beta chain) was counted only a few times. The target antigen is unknown. The sample comes from a study of OX40 agonist ivuxolimab in advanced cancers. Study-level findings and limits: CD4+ and CD8+ T cells in blood underwent clonal expansion by week 6 at 0.1 to 3.0 mg/kg.

The method was immunoSEQ multiplex PCR; TCRdb's version includes in-frame clones alone and lacks a portion of them. The sample contains 60,000 to 70,000 clones, about 87% of which appear only once. Germline V gene data show CDR1 as SSHAT and CDR2 as FNYEAQ (reference sequence). This CDR3 region has 15 residues. The J segment lost 4 bases and the V segment lost 5 bases, leaving 6 bases of the junction unmatched. The source of this sequence is an adult with an advanced solid tumor such as melanoma, head and neck, liver or kidney cancer. The sequencing used CD4+ or CD8+ T cells sorted from blood, collected in a trial of the OX40 agonist ivuxolimab. The chain employs TRBV7-7 and TRBJ1-3, with TRBD1 matching 9 bases. CDR3 bases: TGTGCCAGCAGCAGAGGGACAGGGAAGGGAAACACCATATATTTT. This sequence encodes CASSRGTGKGNTIYF.